The next 12 T cell receptor beta chains were all read from a single sample in a study of beta chain features in type 1 diabetes. Expressed TCRB transcripts were sequenced because the isolated RNA had all been reverse transcribed beforehand. Some clones are missing from TCRdb's copy, which holds only in-frame ones; the method was immunoSEQ multiplex PCR. The sample lists about 290,000 clones; 7.5% to 9.5% were seen once. Sequenced input: central memory CD4+ T cells from blood. The receptors were gathered from a woman aged 18-29 years in good health.

In its sample, this clone was seen a few times. The chain recombines TRBV7-9 with TRBJ2-4; 7 positions match TRBD2. The length of the CDR3 is 14 residues. With V trimmed by 0 bases and J by 6 bases, 2 bases remained unmatched. The germline gives CDR1 SEHNR, CDR2 FQNEAQ (reference sequence). This CDR3 reads CASSLAAGVNIQYF. The DNA of the CDR3 is TGTGCCAGCAGCTTAGCGGCGGGGGTAAACATTCAGTACTTC.

V and J are TRBV18 and TRBJ2-5, with 7 bases matching TRBD1. The ends lost 5 bases at V and 5 bases at J; junction bases unmatched: 11. CDR3 length equals 15 residues. Germline CDR1 is KGHSH and CDR2 is LQKENI. CDR3 amino acids: CASSERQGEGETQYF. In nucleotides, the CDR3 is TGTGCCAGCTCAGAGCGACAGGGTGAAGGGGAGACCCAGTACTTC. Full variable domain (outside the CDR3, taken from reference TRBV18 and TRBJ2-5): NAGVMQNPRHLVRRRGQEARLRCSPMKGHSHVYWYRQLPEEGLKFMVYLQKENIIDESGMPKERFSAEFPKEGPSILRIQQVVRGDSAAYFCASSERQGEGETQYFGPGTRLLVL.

This clone was counted at least ten times. The V and J genes are TRBV5-4 and TRBJ2-1; 7 nucleotides align to TRBD2. V lost 2 bases to trimming and J lost 0 bases; unmatched junction nucleotides: 11. The CDR3 covers 18 residues. The germline V gene has CDR1 SGHNT and CDR2 YYREEE (reference sequence). CDR3 sequence reads: CASSFTMGRGSSYNEQFF. The CDR3 DNA sequence: TGTGCCAGCAGCTTTACGATGGGGCGGGGGAGCTCCTACAATGAGCAGTTCTTC.

The CDR3 reads CASSAPGGWQYF. CDR3 nucleotides: TGTGCCAGCAGCGCCCCAGGGGGCTGGCAGTACTTC. The chain combines TRBV9 with TRBJ2-4, with TRBD1 matching 8 bases. Germline CDR1 SGDLS, CDR2 YYNGEE. CDR3 length equals 12 residues. J was trimmed by 13 bases and V by 3 bases; bases with no gene match: 6.

This clone has a handful of counts. The rearrangement joins TRBV7-3 to TRBJ2-3; D not certain. CDR3 length equals 14 residues. The ends were cut back, 1 base at V and 5 bases at J, with 10 bases in the middle. CDR1 is SGHTA, CDR2 FQGTGA, per germline. Here the CDR3 DNA reads TGTGCCAGCAGCTTAAGGCCGGTCAGAGATACGCAGTATTTT. Translated, it gives CASSLRPVRDTQYF.

This clone has a handful of counts. V gene TRBV18 combines with J gene TRBJ2-5; weak D call: TRBD2 (5 bases). V lost 3 bases, J lost 3 bases, and 8 bases lay in between. This CDR3 spans 13 amino acids. Germline V CDR1 and CDR2: KGHSH, LQKENI. CDR3 in amino acids: CASSPGRKETQYF. DNA of the CDR3: TGTGCCAGCTCACCGGGGAGAAAAGAGACCCAGTACTTC. Full variable domain (outside the CDR3, taken from reference TRBV18 and TRBJ2-5): NAGVMQNPRHLVRRRGQEARLRCSPMKGHSHVYWYRQLPEEGLKFMVYLQKENIIDESGMPKERFSAEFPKEGPSILRIQQVVRGDSAAYFCASSPGRKETQYFGPGTRLLVL.

The CDR3, as DNA: TGTGCCAGCAGCCAAGACATCTCTCGTGGCGGGACCTACGAGCAGTACTTC. Translation gives CASSQDISRGGTYEQYF. The chain is built from TRBV11-3 and TRBJ2-7, with D perhaps matching TRBD2 (6 bases). Germline V gene sequence: CDR1 SGHNT, CDR2 YENEEA. V was shortened by 5 bases and J by 2 bases, with 22 bases between the two germline ends. The CDR3 covers 17 residues.

This clone was detected a few times. The J gene is TRBJ2-7, the V gene TRBV18; 8 bases fit TRBD1. The CDR3 extends over 14 amino acids. Germline values: CDR1 KGHSH, CDR2 LQKENI. The junction had 6 bases not matched to a gene; V was cut back by 6 bases and J by 2 bases. This chain's CDR3 is CASSPAGGPYEQYF. The CDR3 coding sequence is TGTGCCAGCTCGCCGGCAGGGGGCCCCTACGAGCAGTACTTC.

This clone has more than one count but fewer than ten. The chain is built from TRBV7-2 and TRBJ2-5; TRBD2 matches 12 bases. The length of the CDR3 is 18 residues. Per the germline V gene, CDR1 is SGHTA and CDR2 is FQGNSA. The ends lost 5 bases at V and 0 bases at J; junction bases unmatched: 10. CDR3: CASSPKGTSGGYQETQYF. The DNA of the CDR3 is TGTGCCAGCAGCCCAAAAGGAACTAGCGGGGGGTACCAAGAGACCCAGTACTTC. Together with reference TRBV7-2 and TRBJ2-5, the CDR3 gives the full variable domain: GAGVSQSPSNKVTEKGKDVELRCDPISGHTALYWYRQSLGQGLEFLIYFQGNSAPDKSGLPSDRFSAERTGGSVSTLTIQRTQQEDSAVYLCASSPKGTSGGYQETQYFGPGTRLLVL.

This clone showed up many times. This chain joins TRBV7-2 and TRBJ2-5; no clear D gene. This CDR3 spans 15 amino acids. Trimming removed 5 bases at V and 0 bases at J, with 13 bases between. The germline V gene encodes CDR1 SGHTA and CDR2 FQGNSA. The CDR3 here is CASSRAGVYQETQYF. The CDR3 coding sequence is TGTGCCAGCAGCCGAGCTGGGGTTTACCAAGAGACCCAGTACTTC.

In this sample, this clone turned up many times. CDR3 loop: CASSAGTSGAYEQYF. For the CDR3, the DNA is TGTGCCAGCTCCGCTGGGACTAGCGGGGCCTACGAGCAGTACTTC. This sequence joins TRBV18 and TRBJ2-7; 13 positions match TRBD2. V was pared by 6 bases and J by 2 bases, with 4 bases of the junction left unmatched. The CDR3 length is 15 residues. Germline-derived CDR1 and CDR2 are KGHSH and LQKENI.

This clone has more than one count but fewer than ten. This chain links TRBV27 with TRBJ1-4; D uncertain. This CDR3 has 16 amino acids. The germline V and J ends were trimmed by 4 bases and 8 bases, with 20 bases remaining between them. In germline, CDR1 is MNHEY, CDR2 SMNVEV (reference sequence). DNA of the CDR3: TGTGCCAGCAGTTCTATTAGGAGATCCAAGAACGAAAAACTGTTTTTT. Translated, it gives CASSSIRRSKNEKLFF. Full variable domain (outside the CDR3, taken from reference TRBV27 and TRBJ1-4): EAQVTQNPRYLITVTGKKLTVTCSQNMNHEYMSWYRQDPGLGLRQIYYSMNVEVTDKGDVPEGYKVSRKEKRNFPLILESPSPNQTSLYFCASSSIRRSKNEKLFFGSGTQLSVL.